The rows below give T cell receptor beta chains drawn from one sample of a study of cytomegalovirus exposure and HLA in healthy donors. Measured with immunoSEQ multiplex PCR; TCRdb has only the in-frame clones, and not every one. The sample holds about 190,000 clones, roughly 68% seen once. Sequencing was performed on PBMCs. The receptors derive from a woman in her 30s in good health and CMV-seronegative. CDR3s include the opening cysteine and the closing phenylalanine or tryptophan. D genes are given only for firm matches. For some rows the clone size is stated as once, few or many, or as a class when expanded; others skip it.

D gene	V gene	clone size	CDR3 length	J gene	CDR3 DNA	CDR3 protein
TRBD1	TRBV5-6	NA	13	TRBJ2-7	TGTGCCAGCAGCGGGGACAGCATCTACGAGCAGTACTTC	CASSGDSIYEQYF
TRBD1	TRBV19	NA	14	TRBJ2-7	TGTGCCAGTTCGTGGGACAGAGACTCCTACGAGCAGTACTTC	CASSWDRDSYEQYF
TRBD2	TRBV4-1	NA	16	TRBJ2-7	TGCGCCAGCAGCCAAGGGGCTAGCGGAGTCTCCTACGAGCAGTACTTC	CASSQGASGVSYEQYF
NA	TRBV27	NA	13	TRBJ2-5	TGTGCCAGCAGTCAACCTCCGGAAGAGACCCAGTACTTC	CASSQPPEETQYF
TRBD1	TRBV7-3	once	14	TRBJ2-7	TGTGCCAGCAGCCCGGGACAGGGGGTCTACGAGCAGTACTTC	CASSPGQGVYEQYF
NA	TRBV25-1	NA	13	TRBJ2-3	TGTGCCAGCAGTTTTGGCCGCACAGATACGCAGTATTTT	CASSFGRTDTQYF
NA	TRBV29-1	NA	18	TRBJ2-5	TGCAGCGTTGTGTTGTGGTTGGCGACGGGACACGTAAAAGAGACCCAGTACTTC	CSVVLWLATGHVKETQYF
NA	TRBV4-2	NA	14	TRBJ2-5	TGTGCCAGCAGCCAAGTTGTTAGTCAAGAGACCCAGTACTTC	CASSQVVSQETQYF
NA	TRBV11-2	NA	16	TRBJ2-2	TGTGCCAGCAGCTTAGTGGCACCCGGGGAGAGCGGGGAGCTGTTTTTT	CASSLVAPGESGELFF
NA	TRBV25-1	NA	14	TRBJ2-1	TGTGCCATCGGGGTCGCGGGTTCCTACAGTGAGCAGTTCTTC	CAIGVAGSYSEQFF
TRBD1	TRBV30	NA	13	TRBJ1-2	TGTGCCTGGATCGACAGGGCACACCGTGGCTACACCTTC	CAWIDRAHRGYTF
NA	TRBV2	few	13	TRBJ1-5	TGTGCCAGCGTGCGGGATAGCAATCAGCCCCAGCATTTT	CASVRDSNQPQHF
TRBD1	TRBV5-4	NA	16	TRBJ2-5	TGTGCCAGCAGCTTGGCCCCGGACAGGCCAAGGGAGACCCAGTACTTC	CASSLAPDRPRETQYF
TRBD2	TRBV4-1	NA	17	TRBJ2-7	TGCGCCAGCAGCCAAGATCGAGCGGGGGCCGCCCCGGGGGAGCAGTACTTC	CASSQDRAGAAPGEQYF
NA	TRBV5-4	once	15	TRBJ1-2	TGTGCCAGCAGCTTGGAGCAGAGACTCAACTATGGCTACACCTTC	CASSLEQRLNYGYTF
TRBD1	TRBV29-1	few	13	TRBJ1-5	TGCAGCGCCCGGGACAGTAGCAATCAGCCCCAGCATTTT	CSARDSSNQPQHF
TRBD1	TRBV5-8	NA	15	TRBJ2-3	TGTGCCAGCAGTTTTGGACAGGGTCTTACAGATACGCAGTATTTT	CASSFGQGLTDTQYF
TRBD1	TRBV5-1	NA	14	TRBJ2-5	TGCGCCAGCAGCTTTCAGGGGGACCAAGAGACCCAGTACTTC	CASSFQGDQETQYF
NA	TRBV21-1	NA	13	TRBJ2-5	TGTGCCAGCAGCAAAGGGGACAAAGAGACCCAGTACTTC	CASSKGDKETQYF
TRBD2	TRBV7-2	NA	13	TRBJ2-5	TGTGCCAGCGGGGGGCTAGCGGGGGAGACCCAGTACTTC	CASGGLAGETQYF
TRBD1	TRBV7-2	NA	12	TRBJ1-1	TGTGCCAGCAGCCTGACAGGGCCTGAAGCTTTCTTT	CASSLTGPEAFF
TRBD1	TRBV5-1	NA	14	TRBJ2-5	TGCGCCAGCAAGATGACAGGGACCCAAGAGACCCAGTACTTC	CASKMTGTQETQYF
TRBD1	TRBV28	few	14	TRBJ1-2	TGTGCCAGCAGTACCCCCGGGACAGGGAATGGCTACACCTTC	CASSTPGTGNGYTF
TRBD1	TRBV5-1	once	15	TRBJ1-3	TGCGCCAGCAGCCTTGACAGGGGGCCAGGAAACACCATATATTTT	CASSLDRGPGNTIYF
NA	TRBV19	NA	14	TRBJ1-5	TGTGCCAGTACCCCGGGACACCTCAATCAGCCCCAGCATTTT	CASTPGHLNQPQHF
TRBD1	TRBV7-9	NA	12	TRBJ1-4	TGTGCCAGCAGCTCAGGGGGTGAAAAACTGTTTTTT	CASSSGGEKLFF
TRBD2	TRBV19	NA	14	TRBJ2-7	TGTGCCAGTAGTACAGGGACTAGCGGATACGAGCAGTACTTC	CASSTGTSGYEQYF
NA	TRBV10-3	NA	12	TRBJ2-7	TGTGCCACCGCGGGGACCACCTACGAGCAGTACTTC	CATAGTTYEQYF
NA	TRBV2	NA	13	TRBJ2-1	TGTGCCAGCATAGGGGATTCACTGGATGAGCAGTTCTTC	CASIGDSLDEQFF
NA	TRBV5-1	once	15	TRBJ1-1	TGCGCCAGCAGCTTGGACGTCAGGATGAACACTGAAGCTTTCTTT	CASSLDVRMNTEAFF
TRBD1	TRBV5-1	once	16	TRBJ1-6	TGCGCCAGCAGCTTATCACCGGGACAGAATAATTCACCCCTCCACTTT	CASSLSPGQNNSPLHF
TRBD1	TRBV19	NA	14	TRBJ2-7	TGTGCCAGTAGTTCGGCAGGGGGTATCTACGAGCAGTACTTC	CASSSAGGIYEQYF
NA	TRBV19	few	12	TRBJ2-3	TGTGCCAGTAGTAGACTAGCAGATACGCAGTATTTT	CASSRLADTQYF
NA	TRBV25-1	NA	17	TRBJ1-2	TGTGCCAGCAGTGATTACCCCGGGGACAACCTTAACTATGGCTACACCTTC	CASSDYPGDNLNYGYTF
NA	TRBV5-6	NA	13	TRBJ1-1	TGTGCCAGCAGCTTGCGCGCGAACACTGAAGCTTTCTTT	CASSLRANTEAFF
TRBD1	TRBV19	NA	13	TRBJ1-2	TGTGCCAGTAGTAAAGGGACAGGCTATGGCTACACCTTC	CASSKGTGYGYTF
TRBD1	TRBV19	NA	17	TRBJ1-2	TGTGCCAGTAGTACGCACTGGGACAGGGCATTGAGTTATGGCTACACCTTC	CASSTHWDRALSYGYTF
TRBD1	TRBV19	NA	15	TRBJ2-7	TGTGCCAGTAGTACGGAGGGACAGGGGGCCCCCGAGCAGTACTTC	CASSTEGQGAPEQYF
TRBD1	TRBV19	NA	16	TRBJ1-5	TGTGCCAGTAGTTCCCTGGACAGGGAGGAGAGGCAGCCCCAGCATTTT	CASSSLDREERQPQHF
TRBD1	TRBV4-1	NA	15	TRBJ1-2	TGCGCCAGCAGCCAAGGACAGGGGGCGGACTATGGCTACACCTTC	CASSQGQGADYGYTF
NA	TRBV5-1	few	14	TRBJ1-1	TGCGCCAGCAGCTTGACAGGGACGGACACTGAAGCTTTCTTT	CASSLTGTDTEAFF
NA	TRBV30	once	11	TRBJ2-7	TGTGCCTGGAGCGTCGGCGGCGAGCAGTACTTC	CAWSVGGEQYF
NA	TRBV4-3	NA	17	TRBJ2-7	TGCGCCAGCAGCCAAGCCCTGGCAGGTAGCGAATCCTACGAGCAGTACTTC	CASSQALAGSESYEQYF
TRBD2	TRBV4-3	NA	17	TRBJ2-1	TGCGCCAGCAGCCAAGATCGGGGACTAACAATCTACAATGAGCAGTTCTTC	CASSQDRGLTIYNEQFF
NA	TRBV23-1	few	16	TRBJ2-1	TGCGCCAGCAGTCAATCCGAGCAGCGAGACTACAATGAGCAGTTCTTC	CASSQSEQRDYNEQFF
NA	TRBV12-5	NA	14	TRBJ1-3	TGTGCTAGTGGTTCCGGGAGTGCTGGAAACACCATATATTTT	CASGSGSAGNTIYF